This TCR beta chain was sequenced in a study of T-cell reconstitution after alpha-beta-depleted transplantation in children. Germline V gene lookup returns CDR1 MNHEY and CDR2 SVGEGT. V lost 5 bases and J lost 5; bases outside the gene matches: 4. The CDR3 is 15 residues long. Unique molecular identifiers tagged the TCRbeta library. TCRdb called the PCR reads again in MiXCR, with one record for every CDR3 protein. The sample includes about 360,000 distinct CDR3 sequences, about an eighth of them seen just once. This clonotype occurred many times. The chain is built from TRBV6-2 or TRBV6-3 and TRBJ2-1; 12 nucleotides line up with TRBD2. Sequencing was performed on PBMCs, taken from the stem cell graft. The TCR comes from a human donor who donated a stem cell graft to a child with Fanconi anemia. Here the CDR3 DNA reads TGTGCCAGCAGTCACAGACTAGCGGGGGACAATGAGCAGTTCTTC. This gives the protein CASSHRLAGDNEQFF.